This T cell receptor (beta chain) came from a study of cytomegalovirus exposure and HLA in healthy donors. On the study more broadly: A prior analysis found about 110 million unique TCR beta sequences from 150 million to 200 million T cells. Study-wide results and caveats: A later analysis reportedly found that, within productive TCRs, an Asian-associated ancestry cluster had fewer N-insertions than the mean observed across the approximately 700 donors.

13 Jbeta primers and 60 Vbeta primers were used for the PCR. TCRdb's table, derived via immunoSEQ multiplex PCR, lists solely in-frame clones and lacks some. Altogether some 90,000 clones are present, roughly 86% being singletons, with the ten largest covering 10%. This clone appeared once. As yet, its antigen is unknown. The specimen was PBMCs. This clonotype was sampled from a human donor in good health.

The CDR3 DNA is TGTGCCAGCAGTGAGGAAGCGGAAGGTACGCAGTATTTT. Translating it yields CASSEEAEGTQYF. The chain recombines TRBV2 with TRBJ2-3; D is perhaps TRBD2 (5 bases). Trimming took off 3 bases at V and 8 bases at J, with 12 bases between the two ends. This CDR3 spans 13 amino acids. The germline V gene encodes CDR1 SNHLY and CDR2 FYNNEI.